This T cell receptor beta chain was identified during a study of blood T cell repertoires in COVID-19 (dated by TCRdb to about 2020). Context from the whole study: Samples from collaborators originated in the United States, Italy and Spain and spanned both the acute and convalescent phases of COVID-19. The material from the prospective study consisted of cDNA or gDNA derived from T cells, B-cell-depleted T cells, or PBMCs. Deeply sampled blood TCRbeta repertoires from subjects exposed to, actively infected with, or recovered from COVID-19 were included in the dataset. A freely available public database, intended as a resource for researchers studying the immune response to SARS-CoV-2, is where the repertoires were released. Samples were obtained from the ongoing ImmuneRACE study (first 160 participants) and from over 1,000 subjects provided by 6 global collaborators. The sample metadata nearly always contained a de-identified subject ID, COVID-19 status, age in years and sex. Where HLA class I and class II types were available, the types were taken from metadata supplied by the sample provider, not from assay-based typing. General findings and caveats noted by the study authors: The quantity of clinical and demographic metadata differed by source and by participant and was supplied without curation.

The immunoSEQ Assay, a bias-controlled multiplex PCR, was used to amplify TCRbeta CDR3 regions from genomic DNA. As for the original processing: Within the assay, amplification of reference gene primers was used to estimate how many nucleated cells each sample contained. Sequence reads were collapsed and filtered to measure the absolute abundance of every unique TCRbeta CDR3 rearrangement. For each sample, productive Simpson clonality was calculated as the square root of Simpson's diversity index over productive rearrangements. Drawn from immuneACCESS, this table holds only the in-frame rearrangements with V and J called that TCRdb kept. Clones are partly lost; checked studies trace under half to an unresolved V gene and leave the rest unexplained. D and trimming come from the DNA, and the V and J calls and clone size come from that table. This sample has tens of thousands of clones in its table, and around 89% of those were observed once. The ten largest make up less than 1.5% of the sample.

Details on this clone: Which antigen it targets is not known. Per-base qualities were not stored, and no clone one base away is much larger.

Collaborating institutions collected whole blood in K2EDTA tubes following their own protocols. For TCRbeta analysis, collaborators shipped samples as frozen whole blood, isolated PBMCs, or DNA extracted from either of those sample types. The CDR3, cysteine through phenylalanine, is 14 amino acids long. The CDR3 DNA has 42 bases and is translated from base 1. V loses 4 bases, J loses 3 bases, and the germline ends lie 12 bases apart. As encoded in the germline V gene, CDR1 is SGHAT while CDR2 is FQNNGV. This clonotype originated in a woman in her sixties or seventies with acute or convalescent COVID-19. This sequence uses TRBV11-2 and TRBJ1-2, and perhaps TRBD1 as D gene, on 5 matching bases. Sequenced: peripheral blood. The nucleotide sequence is TGTGCCAGCAGCTACGCAGGGCTGGACTATGGCTACACCTTC. It specifies CASSYAGLDYGYTF.